This T cell receptor beta chain was sequenced for a study of T-cell reconstitution after alpha-beta-depleted transplantation in children (TCRdb year 2016). For context, the study as a whole: The study quantitatively tracked T-cell immune reconstitution after TCRalphabeta/CD19-depleted allogeneic hematopoietic cell transplantation in children using TCR repertoire profiling. Beyond this particular receptor, the publication reports: In some patients, the high TCRbeta diversity seen at day 60 was put down to recipient T cells and intrathymic progenitors that had survived conditioning. Over the following months the frequencies of hyperexpanded clones went down, and after one year T-cell counts and TCRbeta diversity were mostly credited to newly produced T cells. Apparently early alphabetaT-cell count recovery about two months after transplant reportedly relied on only several hundred rapidly expanded clones derived from non-depleted graft cells.

Based on the germline V gene (reference sequence), the CDR1 and CDR2 sequences are DFQATT and SNEGSKA. The V and J ends are trimmed by 6 bases and 5 bases, leaving 19 bases between them. Its CDR3 holds 15 amino acids, cysteine through phenylalanine. The CDR3 DNA has 45 bases and is translated from base 1. Ten or more counts support this clonotype. Its antigen is unknown. One base away there is no much larger clone; base qualities are not given. The treatment or condition label for this specimen denotes: allogeneic hematopoietic cell transplantation with graft depleted of TCRalphabeta T cells and CD19 B cells. TCRalphabeta/CD19-depleted allogeneic hematopoietic cell grafts were given to the transplant recipients, all of whom were children. The library was produced with PCR. TCRdb records Illumina HiSeq 2500 as the sequencer. To normalize quantification of the TCRbeta repertoire, the TCR libraries were built with molecular barcoding that relied on unique molecular identifiers. Clones were called with MiXCR by TCRdb after fastp trimmed the public reads at Q25, and only in-frame beta chains were retained. Identical CDR3 protein sequences are pooled into one entry, listed with their most common genes and DNA. Recorded for this sample are about 580,000 distinct CDR3 sequences; about 21% of them occurred a single time. The ten largest clones add up to roughly 14% of the sample.

The chain uses TRBV20-1 and TRBJ2-2; the D gene assignment is ambiguous. Material: PBMCs, mostly from graft donor cells, obtained 360 days after TCRalphabeta/CD19-depleted stem cell transplant. The receptor was derived from a boy in the first two years of life who had a stem cell transplant for acute myeloid leukemia, so the T cells may come from the graft donor. The CDR3 protein: CSAPRGIRTTGELFF. The DNA reads TGCAGTGCCCCTAGAGGAATCCGAACTACCGGGGAGCTGTTTTTT.